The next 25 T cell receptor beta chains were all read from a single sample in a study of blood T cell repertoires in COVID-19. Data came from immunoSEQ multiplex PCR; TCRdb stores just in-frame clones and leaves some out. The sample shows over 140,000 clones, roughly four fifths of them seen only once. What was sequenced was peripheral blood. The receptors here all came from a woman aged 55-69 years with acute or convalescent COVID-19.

This chain's CDR3 is CASSLIASEQYF. The CDR3 nucleotides read TGCGCCAGCAGCTTGATCGCGTCCGAGCAGTACTTC. The chain joins TRBV5-1 to TRBJ2-7; D call uncertain. CDR1 is SGHRS, CDR2 YFSETQ, per germline. There are 12 residues in the CDR3. V dropped 1 base and J dropped 6 bases, with 8 bases sitting between them.

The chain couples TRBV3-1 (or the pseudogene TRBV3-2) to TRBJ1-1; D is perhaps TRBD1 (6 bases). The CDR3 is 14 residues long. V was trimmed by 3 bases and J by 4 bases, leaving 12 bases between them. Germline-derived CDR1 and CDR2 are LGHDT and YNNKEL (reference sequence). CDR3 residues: CASSQAGRGTEAFF. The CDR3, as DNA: TGTGCCAGCAGCCAGGCCGGCAGGGGCACTGAAGCTTTCTTT.

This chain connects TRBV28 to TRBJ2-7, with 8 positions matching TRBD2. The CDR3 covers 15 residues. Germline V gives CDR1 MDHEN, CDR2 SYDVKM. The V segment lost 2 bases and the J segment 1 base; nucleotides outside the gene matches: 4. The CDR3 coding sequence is TGTGCCAGCAGTTTACTAGCGGGTGCTTCCTACGAGCAGTACTTC. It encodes CASSLLAGASYEQYF.

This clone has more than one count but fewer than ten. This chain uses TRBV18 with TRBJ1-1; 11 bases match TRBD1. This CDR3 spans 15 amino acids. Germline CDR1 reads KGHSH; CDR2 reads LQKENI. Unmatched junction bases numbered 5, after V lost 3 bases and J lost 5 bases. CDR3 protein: CASSPGTGGGTEAFF. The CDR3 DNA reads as TGTGCCAGCTCACCCGGGACAGGGGGTGGGACTGAAGCTTTCTTT.

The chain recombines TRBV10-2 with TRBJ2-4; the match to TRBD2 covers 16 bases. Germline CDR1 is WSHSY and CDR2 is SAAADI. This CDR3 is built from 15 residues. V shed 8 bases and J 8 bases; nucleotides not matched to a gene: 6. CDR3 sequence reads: CASRGTSGRADIQYF. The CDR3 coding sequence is TGCGCCAGCCGCGGGACTAGCGGGAGGGCTGACATTCAGTACTTC.

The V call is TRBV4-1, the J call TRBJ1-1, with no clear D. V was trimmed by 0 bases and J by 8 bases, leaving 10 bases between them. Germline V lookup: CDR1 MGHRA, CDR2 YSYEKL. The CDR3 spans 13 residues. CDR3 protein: CASSQEFSGEAFF. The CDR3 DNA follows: TGCGCCAGCAGCCAAGAGTTTAGCGGCGAAGCTTTCTTT.

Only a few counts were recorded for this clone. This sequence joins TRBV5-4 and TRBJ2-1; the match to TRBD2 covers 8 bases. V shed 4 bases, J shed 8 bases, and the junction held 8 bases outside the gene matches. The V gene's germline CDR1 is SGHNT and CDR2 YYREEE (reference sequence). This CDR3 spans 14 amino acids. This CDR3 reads CASSTGTRLDEQFF. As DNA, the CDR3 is TGTGCCAGCAGCACAGGGACTAGGTTGGATGAGCAGTTCTTC.

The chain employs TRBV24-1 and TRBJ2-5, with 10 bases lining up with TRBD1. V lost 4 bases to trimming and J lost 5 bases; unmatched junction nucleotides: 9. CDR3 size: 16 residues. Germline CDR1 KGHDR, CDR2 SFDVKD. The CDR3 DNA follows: TGTGCCACCAGTGACACCGGGACAGGGGCAGCCGAGACCCAGTACTTC. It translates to CATSDTGTGAAETQYF.

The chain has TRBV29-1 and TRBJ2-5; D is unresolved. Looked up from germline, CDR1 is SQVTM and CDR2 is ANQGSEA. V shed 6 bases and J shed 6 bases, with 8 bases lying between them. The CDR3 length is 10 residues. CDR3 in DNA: TGCAGCGTCCCACCTAAGACCCAGTACTTC. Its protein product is CSVPPKTQYF.

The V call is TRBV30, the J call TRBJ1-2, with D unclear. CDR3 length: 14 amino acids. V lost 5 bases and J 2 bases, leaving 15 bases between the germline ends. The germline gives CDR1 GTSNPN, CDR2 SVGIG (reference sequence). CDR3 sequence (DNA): TGTGCCTGGGGTTTGGAGGGCCTCAACTATGGCTACACCTTC. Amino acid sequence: CAWGLEGLNYGYTF.

The DNA for the CDR3 is TGTGCCAGCAGCCCTACCGTCGCACTAAGCACAGATACGCAGTATTTT. It codes for CASSPTVALSTDTQYF. V is TRBV3-1 (or the pseudogene TRBV3-2) and J is TRBJ2-3; D is ambiguous. Between the trimmed V and J ends, which lost 4 bases and 0 bases, there was a span of 14 bases. This CDR3 has 16 amino acids. The V gene's germline CDR1 is LGHDT and CDR2 YNNKEL (reference sequence).

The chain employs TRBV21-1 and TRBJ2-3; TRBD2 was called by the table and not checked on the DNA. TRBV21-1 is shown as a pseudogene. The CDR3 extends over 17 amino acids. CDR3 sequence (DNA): TGTGCCAGCAGCAAAGAGTCTGACTCCTTTAGCACAGATACGCAGTATTTT. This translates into CASSKESDSFSTDTQYF.

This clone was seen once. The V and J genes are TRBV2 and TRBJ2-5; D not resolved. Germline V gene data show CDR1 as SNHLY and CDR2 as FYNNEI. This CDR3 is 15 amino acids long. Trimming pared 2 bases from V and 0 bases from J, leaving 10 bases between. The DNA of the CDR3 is TGTGCCAGCAGTGAAATGGCCAGGAACCAAGAGACCCAGTACTTC. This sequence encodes CASSEMARNQETQYF.

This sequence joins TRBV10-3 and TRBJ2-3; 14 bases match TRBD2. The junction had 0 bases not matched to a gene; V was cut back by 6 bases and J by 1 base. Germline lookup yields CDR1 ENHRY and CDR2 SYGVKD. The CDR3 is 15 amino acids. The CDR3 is CAIRGLAGGTDTQYF. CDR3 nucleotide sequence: TGTGCCATCAGGGGACTAGCGGGAGGCACAGATACGCAGTATTTT.

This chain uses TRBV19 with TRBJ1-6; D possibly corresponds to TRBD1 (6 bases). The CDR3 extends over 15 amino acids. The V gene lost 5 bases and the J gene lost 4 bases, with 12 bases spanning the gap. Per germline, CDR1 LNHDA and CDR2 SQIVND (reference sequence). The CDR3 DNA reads TGTGCCAGTAGTGTGGACAGTGGGTATAATTCACCCCTCCACTTT. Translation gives CASSVDSGYNSPLHF.

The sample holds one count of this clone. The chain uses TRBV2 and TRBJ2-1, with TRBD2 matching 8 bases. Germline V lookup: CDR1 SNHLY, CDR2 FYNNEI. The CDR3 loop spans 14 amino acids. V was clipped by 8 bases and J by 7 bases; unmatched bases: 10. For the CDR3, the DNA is TGTGCCAGCTCCGAACTAGCGGTTAGAAATGAGCAGTTCTTC. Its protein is CASSELAVRNEQFF.

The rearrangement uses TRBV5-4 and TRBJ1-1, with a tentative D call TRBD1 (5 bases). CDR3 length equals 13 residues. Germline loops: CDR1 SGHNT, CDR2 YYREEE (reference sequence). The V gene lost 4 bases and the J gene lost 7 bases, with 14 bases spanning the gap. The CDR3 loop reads CASSPTGLNEAFF. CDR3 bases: TGTGCCAGCAGCCCCACAGGATTAAATGAAGCTTTCTTT.

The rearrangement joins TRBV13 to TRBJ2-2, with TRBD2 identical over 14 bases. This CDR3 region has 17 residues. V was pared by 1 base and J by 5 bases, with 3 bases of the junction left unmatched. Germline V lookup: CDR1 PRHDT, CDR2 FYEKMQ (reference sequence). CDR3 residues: CASSLATSGRATGELFF. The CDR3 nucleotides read TGTGCCAGCAGCTTAGCGACTAGCGGGAGGGCTACCGGGGAGCTGTTTTTT.

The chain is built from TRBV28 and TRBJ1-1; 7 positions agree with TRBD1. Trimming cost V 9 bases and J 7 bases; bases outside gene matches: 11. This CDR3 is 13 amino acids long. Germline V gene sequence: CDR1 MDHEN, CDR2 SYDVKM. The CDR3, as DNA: TGTGCCAGTGGCAAGGGGGCTGGCATTGAAGCTTTCTTT. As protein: CASGKGAGIEAFF.

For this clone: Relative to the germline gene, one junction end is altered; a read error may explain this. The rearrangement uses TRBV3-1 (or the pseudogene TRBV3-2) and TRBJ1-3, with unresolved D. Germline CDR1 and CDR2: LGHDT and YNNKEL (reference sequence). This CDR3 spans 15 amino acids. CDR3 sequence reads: CASSQGQTSGNTIYF. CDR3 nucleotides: TGTGCCAGCAGTCAAGGGCAAACGTCTGGAAACACCATATATTTT.

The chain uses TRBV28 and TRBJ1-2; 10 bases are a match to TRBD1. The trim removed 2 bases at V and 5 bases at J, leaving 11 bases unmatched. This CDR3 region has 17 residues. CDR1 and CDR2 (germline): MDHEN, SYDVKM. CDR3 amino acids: CASSLRGDRGLWYGYTF. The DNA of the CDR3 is TGTGCCAGCAGTTTACGGGGCGACAGGGGGCTATGGTATGGCTACACCTTC.

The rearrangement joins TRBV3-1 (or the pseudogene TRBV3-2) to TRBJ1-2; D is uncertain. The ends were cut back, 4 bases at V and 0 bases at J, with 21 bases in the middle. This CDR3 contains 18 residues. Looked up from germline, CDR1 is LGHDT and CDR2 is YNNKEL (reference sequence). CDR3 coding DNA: TGTGCCAGCAGCCCCGTTCACGGAGGCAGGCTCTCTAACTATGGCTACACCTTC. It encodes CASSPVHGGRLSNYGYTF.

CDR3 coding DNA: TGTGCCAGCAGCCAAGTGGACAGGAATGAAGCTTTCTTT. Translating gives CASSQVDRNEAFF. This chain links TRBV3-1 (or the pseudogene TRBV3-2) with TRBJ1-1; 7 bases are shared with TRBD1. CDR3 length: 13 residues. Per the germline V gene, CDR1 is LGHDT and CDR2 is YNNKEL (reference sequence). Trimming at V came to 1 base and at J to 7 bases, leaving 3 bases not matched to a gene.

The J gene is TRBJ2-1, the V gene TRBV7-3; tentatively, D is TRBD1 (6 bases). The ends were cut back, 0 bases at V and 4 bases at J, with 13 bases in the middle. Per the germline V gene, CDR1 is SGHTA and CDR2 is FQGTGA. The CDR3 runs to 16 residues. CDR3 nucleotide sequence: TGTGCCAGCAGCTTAACCTACAGGGTCGGGTACAATGAGCAGTTCTTC. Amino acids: CASSLTYRVGYNEQFF.

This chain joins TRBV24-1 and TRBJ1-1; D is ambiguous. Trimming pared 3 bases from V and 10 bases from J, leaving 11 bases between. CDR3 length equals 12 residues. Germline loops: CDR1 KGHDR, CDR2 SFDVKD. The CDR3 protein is CATSDARGVAFF. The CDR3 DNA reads TGTGCCACCAGTGATGCCCGCGGGGTAGCTTTCTTT.